The present TCR beta chain was sequenced within a study of Tregs in tolerant kidney transplant recipients. TCRdb keeps only in-frame clones here, not all; method: immunoSEQ multiplex PCR. Found here are approximately 60,000 clones, around 87% of them singletons; the top ten hold 3.8%. Mixed chimerism was transient after nonmyeloablative marrow transplants from related graft donors. Germline V gene lookup returns CDR1 SGHVS and CDR2 FNYEAQ. The CDR3 consists of 14 residues. V was pared by 1 base and J by 3 bases, with 10 bases between. Sequenced material: CD4+ T cells from blood (PBMCs), taken 6 months after the transplant. V gene TRBV7-6 combines with J gene TRBJ2-7, with D tentatively TRBD2 (5 bases). The TCR comes from a human patient who received a combined kidney and bone marrow transplant. Some T cells may originate from the graft donor. CDR3 nucleotide sequence: TGTGCCAGCAGCTTAGGCGGGTCTGGCTACGAGCAGTACTTC. It is translated as CASSLGGSGYEQYF.